The rows below give T cell receptor beta chains drawn from one sample of a study of T-cell memory formation after mild COVID-19. TCRdb fed the 5' RACE reads into MiXCR, producing one record per CDR3 protein. The repertoire holds about 320,000 distinct CDR3 sequences, with around 15% as singletons. Source material: PBMCs or a T cell subset sorted from them (not recorded which). The receptor set was obtained from a young man who had mild COVID-19 (a few samples of this study predate the infection). Cell type and time point are not known. CDR3s include the opening cysteine and the closing phenylalanine or tryptophan. A D gene is named only where the DNA matches it firmly. Size is omitted from some rows. Given values are once, few, many or a class for expanded clones.

.	TRBV7-9	TRBJ1-2	few	CASSAPGYGYTF	TGTGCCAGCAGCGCCCCGGGATATGGCTACACCTTC
.	TRBV7-2	TRBJ2-7	few	CASSFSGTPSYEQYF	TGTGCCAGCAGCTTCTCCGGGACTCCGTCCTACGAGCAGTACTTC
.	TRBV7-3	TRBJ2-3	.	CASSVGRGVTDTQYF	TGTGCCAGCAGCGTGGGCAGGGGAGTGACAGATACGCAGTATTTT
.	TRBV6-2/TRBV6-3	TRBJ2-3	many	CASSSGAVSDTQYF	TGTGCCAGCAGTTCAGGGGCCGTATCGGATACGCAGTATTTT
TRBD1	TRBV9	TRBJ1-1	.	CASSGSGGTSTEAFF	TGTGCCAGCAGCGGATCAGGGGGGACGAGCACTGAAGCTTTCTTT
.	TRBV4-1	TRBJ1-1	.	CASSQESGTVKNTEAFF	TGCGCCAGCAGCCAAGAATCCGGGACCGTCAAGAACACTGAAGCTTTCTTT
.	TRBV20-1	TRBJ1-5	.	CSASTYGGPSQPQHF	TGCAGTGCTAGTACTTACGGGGGGCCCAGTCAGCCCCAGCATTTT
.	TRBV7-3	TRBJ2-5	few	CASSLSGPEGTQYF	TGTGCCAGCAGCTTATCAGGGCCTGAGGGGACCCAGTACTTC
.	TRBV4-3	TRBJ2-1	few	CASSQDFGSWHNEQFF	TGCGCCAGCAGCCAAGATTTTGGGTCGTGGCACAATGAGCAGTTCTTC
.	TRBV6-6	TRBJ2-3	.	CATLDGLSPTDTQYF	TGTGCCACCCTAGACGGACTCTCCCCCACAGATACGCAGTATTTT
.	TRBV5-1	TRBJ1-1	many	CASTVDGARTNTEAFF	TGCGCCAGCACCGTAGACGGAGCAAGGACGAACACTGAAGCTTTCTTT
.	TRBV7-2	TRBJ2-7	many	CASTPGSSYEQYF	TGTGCCAGCACCCCCGGTTCTTCCTACGAGCAGTACTTC
.	TRBV5-1	TRBJ1-2	few	CASSLEQGIGGYTF	TGCGCCAGCAGCTTGGAACAGGGTATCGGTGGCTACACCTTC
.	TRBV28	TRBJ2-2	few	CASSVVMAGELFF	TGTGCCAGCAGTGTGGTGATGGCCGGGGAGCTGTTTTTT
TRBD1	TRBV12-3/TRBV12-4	TRBJ1-1	.	CASSTGAIRERNTEAFF	TGTGCCAGCAGTACAGGGGCCATCCGCGAGAGGAACACTGAAGCTTTCTTT
.	TRBV12-3/TRBV12-4	TRBJ1-1	.	CASRRPQQGMLEAFF	TGTGCCAGCAGACGGCCCCAACAGGGTATGCTTGAAGCTTTCTTT
TRBD2	TRBV12-3/TRBV12-4	TRBJ2-5	few	CASSSRTRGQETQYF	TGTGCCAGCAGTTCCCGGACTAGAGGGCAAGAGACCCAGTACTTC
TRBD1	TRBV7-2	TRBJ1-1	many	CASSLASAGGFTEAFF	TGTGCCAGCAGCTTAGCGTCGGCAGGGGGGTTCACTGAAGCTTTCTTT
.	TRBV5-1	TRBJ1-1	few	CASSLEGPRGGTEAFF	TGCGCCAGCAGCTTGGAGGGACCCAGAGGTGGCACTGAAGCTTTCTTT
.	TRBV28	TRBJ1-1	.	CASSLGGGEAFF	TGTGCCAGCAGTTTGGGTGGGGGTGAAGCTTTCTTT
.	TRBV6-5	TRBJ2-7	.	CASNRGSSYEQYF	TGTGCCAGCAACCGGGGGAGCTCCTACGAGCAGTACTTC
.	TRBV15	TRBJ1-5	.	CATSIRSGNQPQHF	TGTGCCACCAGCATACGGTCGGGCAATCAGCCCCAGCATTTT
.	TRBV5-1	TRBJ2-4	.	CASSLVWGMDKNIQYF	TGCGCCAGCAGCTTGGTCTGGGGTATGGACAAAAACATTCAGTACTTC
.	TRBV3-1	TRBJ2-3	few	CASSQDVVGADTQYF	TGTGCCAGCAGCCAAGACGTCGTGGGGGCAGATACGCAGTATTTT
TRBD2	TRBV11-1	TRBJ2-5	.	CASSFVGGYQETQYF	TGTGCCAGCAGCTTCGTCGGGGGGTACCAAGAGACCCAGTACTTC
.	TRBV29-1	TRBJ2-7	.	CSAEGLSYEQYF	TGCAGCGCCGAGGGACTTTCTTACGAGCAGTACTTC
.	TRBV7-2	TRBJ1-6	.	CASSLRQPNSPLHF	TGTGCCAGCAGCTTAAGACAGCCCAATTCACCCCTCCACTTT